The subject of this entry is one T cell receptor beta chain. Antigen: not known. This sample is part of a study of shared clonotypes between healthy human individuals. The length of the CDR3 is 16 residues. CDR1 and CDR2 from the germline V gene are KGHSH and LQKENI. Ten immunoSEQ deep assay plates were used to sequence unsorted PBMC DNA. Clones were sequenced by immunoSEQ multiplex PCR, and TCRdb holds only the in-frame ones, with some missing. This sample has 490,000 or so clones, with about 80% found just once. The study's findings and limits: It was anticipated that sequencing depth would influence how many clonotypes donors shared.

This rearrangement joins TRBV18 to TRBJ2-5; maybe TRBD2 (5 bases). The DNA end is a closer match to TRBJ2-7, so the J assignment may be wrong. This sequence was found in a woman in her forties in good health. Some clones in this sample may be carry-over from other donors' samples. Material: PBMCs. Here the CDR3 DNA reads TGTGCCAGCTCACCAGATGAGGGCTGGAGCTCCTACGAGCAGTACTTC. This gives the protein CASSPDEGWSSYEQYF.